These 29 T cell receptor beta chains originate from one sample sequenced in a study of CD8 T cells in Susac syndrome. An amount of RNA that ranged from roughly 0.5 to 1 ug was reverse transcribed with random hexamers. A single record per CDR3 protein comes from TCRdb applying MiXCR to the immunoSEQ multiplex PCR reads. The repertoire consists of 250,000 to 300,000 distinct CDR3 sequences, with about 88% occurring once and the leading ten covering 0.095% to 0.14%. Sequenced material: CD8+ T cells from PBMCs. The receptors derive from a human donor with multiple sclerosis.

The J gene is TRBJ1-5, the V gene TRBV2; D remains unclear. Germline CDR1 reads SNHLY; CDR2 reads FYNNEI. The length of the CDR3 is 13 residues. V lost 7 bases and J lost 4, with 11 bases in between. The CDR3 loop is CASNLNLNQPQHF. CDR3 nucleotide sequence: TGTGCCAGCAACCTGAACCTTAATCAGCCCCAGCATTTT.

This clonotype has just a few counts. The rearrangement joins TRBV7-9 to TRBJ2-3; no clear D. The CDR3 contains 13 residues. Germline V gene lookup returns CDR1 SEHNR and CDR2 FQNEAQ (reference sequence). Trimming cost V 5 bases and J 1 base, with 7 bases left between them. The CDR3 loop reads CASSPSGTDTQYF. CDR3 bases: TGTGCCAGCAGCCCAAGTGGCACAGATACGCAGTATTTT. Using reference TRBV7-9 and TRBJ2-3 for the parts outside the CDR3, the full variable domain is DTGVSQNPRHKITKRGQNVTFRCDPISEHNRLYWYRQTLGQGPEFLTYFQNEAQLEKSRLLSDRFSAERPKGSFSTLEIQRTEQGDSAMYLCASSPSGTDTQYFGPGTRLTVL.

This clonotype was found once. The chain joins TRBV13 to TRBJ2-7; 7 bases are shared with TRBD2. The CDR3 spans 15 residues. V was clipped by 4 bases and J by 1 base; unmatched bases: 7. In germline, CDR1 is PRHDT, CDR2 FYEKMQ (reference sequence). The CDR3 region is CASSSPSGGSYEQYF. As DNA, the CDR3 is TGTGCCAGCAGCTCCCCGTCGGGAGGATCCTACGAGCAGTACTTC.

The genes are TRBV29-1 and TRBJ2-1; TRBD2 matches at 10 bases. V lost 4 bases, J lost 10 bases, and 10 bases stayed unmatched. The CDR3 is made up of 14 amino acids. Germline CDR1 and CDR2: SQVTM and ANQGSEA. CDR3 DNA sequence: TGCAGCGTTGGGTCCAGCGGGAGGGCCGGCGAGCAGTTCTTC. As protein: CSVGSSGRAGEQFF.

The V and J genes are TRBV6-1 and TRBJ2-7; 8 bases map to TRBD1. There are 13 residues in the CDR3. Looked up from germline, CDR1 is MNHNS and CDR2 is SASEGT. The trim removed 6 bases at V and 6 bases at J, leaving 7 bases unmatched. As DNA, the CDR3 is TGTGCCAGCAGCTCGGCAGGGGGCCTCGAGCAGTACTTC. Translated: CASSSAGGLEQYF.

The gene calls are TRBV9 and TRBJ2-2; 7 nucleotides align to TRBD2. In germline, CDR1 is SGDLS, CDR2 YYNGEE. CDR3 length: 16 residues. Trimming took 4 bases from V and 5 from J; bases not matched to a gene: 11. The CDR3 protein is CASSPPRWEGTGELFF. The CDR3 DNA reads TGTGCCAGCAGCCCACCCCGGTGGGAGGGGACCGGGGAGCTGTTTTTT.

V and J are TRBV11-1 and TRBJ2-1; D is perhaps TRBD1 (9 bases). The CDR3 runs 24 residues. V lost 1 base to trimming and J lost 5 bases, with 39 bases between them. CDR1 SGHAT and CDR2 FQDESV come from the germline V gene (reference sequence). The CDR3 sequence: CASSLGGGTGLGKAGGPGNNEQFF. The CDR3 DNA sequence: TGTGCCAGCAGCTTAGGAGGTGGGACAGGGCTGGGAAAGGCGGGAGGCCCTGGCAACAATGAGCAGTTCTTC.

The chain joins TRBV20-1 to TRBJ1-1; D uncertain. The length of the CDR3 is 13 residues. Germline CDR1 is DFQATT and CDR2 is SNEGSKA (reference sequence). Trimming cost V 7 bases and J 1 base, with 13 bases left between them. DNA of the CDR3: TGCAGTGGGGTAGACAAGGAGAACACTGAAGCTTTCTTT. Translation: CSGVDKENTEAFF.

The chain has TRBV12-3 or TRBV12-4 and TRBJ1-1, with unresolved D. Deletions cut 4 bases from V and 0 bases from J, with 18 bases between. CDR3 length equals 17 residues. CDR3 region: CASSWNGKLNMNTEAFF. The DNA for the CDR3 is TGTGCCAGCAGTTGGAACGGCAAGCTAAACATGAACACTGAAGCTTTCTTT.

The J gene is TRBJ1-4, the V gene TRBV27, with unresolved D. Trimming shortened V by 6 bases and J by 0 bases, and 14 bases separated the two germline ends. Looked up from germline, CDR1 is MNHEY and CDR2 is SMNVEV (reference sequence). This CDR3 contains 16 residues. Written as DNA, the CDR3 is TGTGCCAGCAGCCCCGAGAGGGTGGCAACTAATGAAAAACTGTTTTTT. Protein: CASSPERVATNEKLFF. The variable domain in full, with the rest retrieved from reference TRBV27 and TRBJ1-4, is EAQVTQNPRYLITVTGKKLTVTCSQNMNHEYMSWYRQDPGLGLRQIYYSMNVEVTDKGDVPEGYKVSRKEKRNFPLILESPSPNQTSLYFCASSPERVATNEKLFFGSGTQLSVL.

The chain links TRBV27 to TRBJ2-2; D is unresolved. Germline CDR1 reads MNHEY; CDR2 reads SMNVEV (reference sequence). The germline V and J ends were trimmed by 2 bases and 0 bases, with 10 bases remaining between them. The CDR3 sequence is 16 residues long. The CDR3 sequence is CASSLIQISNTGELFF. CDR3 nucleotide sequence: TGTGCCAGCAGTTTAATACAGATATCGAACACCGGGGAGCTGTTTTTT.

This clonotype was found a few times. The V gene is TRBV4-1, the J gene TRBJ1-2; D is unclear. The CDR3 has 17 residues. V dropped 2 bases and J dropped 6 bases, with 22 bases sitting between them. Germline V gene data show CDR1 as MGHRA and CDR2 as YSYEKL. CDR3 protein: CASSQQTEAGERNGYTF. The DNA of the CDR3 is TGCGCCAGCAGCCAACAGACCGAAGCAGGTGAAAGAAATGGCTACACCTTC.

This chain joins TRBV29-1 and TRBJ2-5; D is unclear. V lost 0 bases and J 3 bases, leaving 11 bases between the germline ends. The CDR3 contains 14 residues. From germline, CDR1 is SQVTM and CDR2 ANQGSEA. This CDR3 is CSVEDGRLEETQYF. CDR3 nucleotides: TGCAGCGTTGAAGACGGTCGCTTGGAAGAGACCCAGTACTTC.

The chain recombines TRBV29-1 with TRBJ2-7, with 7 bases identical to TRBD1. CDR3 length: 13 residues. In germline, CDR1 is SQVTM, CDR2 ANQGSEA. The junction had 8 bases not matched to a gene; V was cut back by 7 bases and J by 2 bases. DNA of the CDR3: TGCAGCGCCCTAGGGGGCAGTACCTACGAGCAGTACTTC. It is translated as CSALGGSTYEQYF.

V is TRBV7-9 and J is TRBJ2-7; TRBD2 is a possible D gene (6 bases). The germline gives CDR1 SEHNR, CDR2 FQNEAQ (reference sequence). The V end lost 4 bases, the J end lost 4 bases, and 20 bases lay between the germline ends. The CDR3 contains 16 residues. The CDR3 loop is CASSSTGAGLVYEQYF. The CDR3 nucleotides are TGTGCCAGCAGCTCTACGGGAGCTGGGTTGGTTTACGAGCAGTACTTC. Variable domain in full (rest from reference TRBV7-9 and TRBJ2-7): DTGVSQNPRHKITKRGQNVTFRCDPISEHNRLYWYRQTLGQGPEFLTYFQNEAQLEKSRLLSDRFSAERPKGSFSTLEIQRTEQGDSAMYLCASSSTGAGLVYEQYFGPGTRLTVT.

The J gene is TRBJ1-5, the V gene TRBV5-6; 10 bases are a match to TRBD1. The CDR3 length is 14 residues. After removal of 4 bases from V and 6 bases from J, the junction contained 4 bases not matched to a gene. Germline CDR1 is SGHDT and CDR2 is YYEEEE. The CDR3 sequence is CASSTGQGGQPQHF. The DNA of the CDR3 is TGTGCCAGCAGCACCGGACAGGGGGGTCAGCCCCAGCATTTT.

The chain couples TRBV24-1 to TRBJ1-2, with D unresolved. Germline V gene lookup returns CDR1 KGHDR and CDR2 SFDVKD. The V gene lost 5 bases and the J gene lost 5 bases, with 23 bases spanning the gap. CDR3 length equals 17 residues. The CDR3 sequence is CATSANISQTKVYGYTF. The CDR3 region has the DNA TGTGCCACCAGTGCCAATATCTCCCAGACGAAAGTGTATGGCTACACCTTC.

This chain connects TRBV27 to TRBJ2-3; no definite D call. CDR1 is MNHEY and CDR2 is SMNVEV in the germline V gene (reference sequence). The V gene lost 4 bases and the J gene lost 7 bases, with 6 bases spanning the gap. The length of the CDR3 is 11 residues. The CDR3 spells CASSSRNTQYF. DNA of the CDR3: TGTGCCAGCAGTTCCCGAAATACGCAGTATTTT.

The V gene is TRBV7-3, the J gene TRBJ2-3; 7 bases line up with TRBD1. In germline, CDR1 is SGHTA, CDR2 FQGTGA. The CDR3 extends over 16 amino acids. J gave up 1 base and V 6 bases, and 10 bases lay outside the gene matches. CDR3 DNA sequence: TGTGCCAGCAGGTTTTTCCGGGACAGACGCACAGATACGCAGTATTTT. It translates to CASRFFRDRRTDTQYF. The variable domain in full, with the rest retrieved from reference TRBV7-3 and TRBJ2-3, is GAGVSQTPSNKVTEKGKYVELRCDPISGHTALYWYRQSLGQGPEFLIYFQGTGAADDSGLPNDRFFAVRPEGSVSTLKIQRTERGDSAVYLCASRFFRDRRTDTQYFGPGTRLTVL.

The V call is TRBV28, the J call TRBJ2-7; TRBD2 agrees at 8 bases. Germline V lookup: CDR1 MDHEN, CDR2 SYDVKM. CDR3 length: 13 residues. The V gene end was trimmed by 4 bases and the J gene end by 4 bases; junction bases not matched to a gene: 3. The CDR3 loop reads CASSSVAGYEQYF. In DNA, the CDR3 is TGTGCCAGCAGTTCGGTAGCGGGGTACGAGCAGTACTTC.

The chain employs TRBV2 and TRBJ2-1; D might be TRBD2 (6 bases). The CDR3 is 15 amino acids. Per germline, CDR1 SNHLY and CDR2 FYNNEI. The V and J ends lost 8 bases and 5 bases respectively, with 19 bases between them. The CDR3 sequence: CASPAGPTPDNEQFF. The DNA for the CDR3 is TGTGCCAGCCCAGCGGGCCCTACCCCCGACAATGAGCAGTTCTTC.

In DNA form, the CDR3 reads TGTGCCAGCAGGAGGGGACTGCTAAATCAGCCCCAGCATTTT. This encodes CASRRGLLNQPQHF. J is TRBJ1-5 and V is TRBV2, with D perhaps TRBD1 (5 bases). The CDR3 covers 14 residues. Trimming cost V 6 bases and J 4 bases, with 13 bases left between them. Germline values: CDR1 SNHLY, CDR2 FYNNEI.

The genes are TRBV30 and TRBJ1-2; 7 bases agree with TRBD1. Germline V lookup: CDR1 GTSNPN, CDR2 SVGIG (reference sequence). V lost 3 bases, J lost 8 bases, and 9 bases stayed unmatched. This CDR3 is 13 amino acids long. CDR3 sequence (DNA): TGTGCCTGGAGCCGAGGGGGCGGAGGGGGCTACACCTTC. It codes for CAWSRGGGGGYTF.

The table lists this clonotype with a few counts. This chain uses TRBV25-1 with TRBJ2-7; 10 bases line up with TRBD2. V shed 2 bases and J 8 bases; nucleotides not matched to a gene: 12. Per germline, CDR1 MGHDK and CDR2 SYGVNS. CDR3 length: 16 residues. CDR3 sequence reads: CASSELAGVGGEKQYF. CDR3 DNA: TGTGCCAGCAGTGAACTAGCGGGAGTGGGGGGTGAAAAGCAGTACTTC.

V usage is TRBV5-1 and J usage is TRBJ2-1; perhaps TRBD1 as D (6 bases). The germline V gene has CDR1 SGHRS and CDR2 YFSETQ. The ends were cut back, 4 bases at V and 14 bases at J, with 22 bases in the middle. The CDR3 is 14 amino acids. The CDR3 DNA sequence: TGCGCCAGCAGCCCTTCCGGACAGATTAACACGGAGTTCTTC. This encodes CASSPSGQINTEFF.

V usage is TRBV7-2 and J usage is TRBJ2-5, with D perhaps TRBD1 (6 bases). CDR1 is SGHTA, CDR2 FQGNSA, per germline. The CDR3 spans 14 residues. The germline V and J ends were trimmed by 7 bases and 0 bases, with 12 bases remaining between them. This chain's CDR3 is CASTQGWYQETQYF. The CDR3, as DNA: TGTGCCAGCACCCAGGGGTGGTACCAAGAGACCCAGTACTTC.

The chain employs TRBV20-1 and TRBJ2-1; D call uncertain. Trimming left V 0 bases short and J 4 bases short, with 13 bases between. Germline assignment: CDR1 DFQATT and CDR2 SNEGSKA (reference sequence). This CDR3 has 15 residues. CDR3 in DNA: TGCAGTGCTAGAGATAGGGTGGCCAAGTACAATGAGCAGTTCTTC. Translated: CSARDRVAKYNEQFF.

The gene calls are TRBV10-3 and TRBJ1-6; 9 nucleotides match TRBD1. CDR1 is ENHRY, CDR2 SYGVKD, per germline. V shed 3 bases, J shed 0 bases, and the junction held 6 bases outside the gene matches. CDR3 size: 18 residues. As DNA, the CDR3 is TGTGCCATCAGTGATCAAGGACAGGGGAGCTCCTATAATTCACCCCTCCACTTT. Translated, it gives CAISDQGQGSSYNSPLHF.

The chain combines TRBV27 with TRBJ2-5; D is unresolved. The germline V gene has CDR1 MNHEY and CDR2 SMNVEV (reference sequence). Trimming cost V 3 bases and J 9 bases, with 14 bases left between them. The CDR3 runs 13 residues. CDR3 in amino acids: CASSLIGFSPQYF. The DNA of the CDR3 is TGTGCCAGCAGTTTGATCGGCTTTTCCCCCCAGTACTTC.